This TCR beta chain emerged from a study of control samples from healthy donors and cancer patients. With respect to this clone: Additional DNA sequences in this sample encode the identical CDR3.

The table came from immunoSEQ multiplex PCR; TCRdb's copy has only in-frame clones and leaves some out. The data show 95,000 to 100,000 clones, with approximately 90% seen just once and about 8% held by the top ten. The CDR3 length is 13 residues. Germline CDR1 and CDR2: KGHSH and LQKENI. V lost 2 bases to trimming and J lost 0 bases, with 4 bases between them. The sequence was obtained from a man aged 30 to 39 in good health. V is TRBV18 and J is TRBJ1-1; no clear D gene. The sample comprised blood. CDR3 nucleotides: TGTGCCAGCTCACCAGGGTTGAACACTGAAGCTTTCTTT. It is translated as CASSPGLNTEAFF.